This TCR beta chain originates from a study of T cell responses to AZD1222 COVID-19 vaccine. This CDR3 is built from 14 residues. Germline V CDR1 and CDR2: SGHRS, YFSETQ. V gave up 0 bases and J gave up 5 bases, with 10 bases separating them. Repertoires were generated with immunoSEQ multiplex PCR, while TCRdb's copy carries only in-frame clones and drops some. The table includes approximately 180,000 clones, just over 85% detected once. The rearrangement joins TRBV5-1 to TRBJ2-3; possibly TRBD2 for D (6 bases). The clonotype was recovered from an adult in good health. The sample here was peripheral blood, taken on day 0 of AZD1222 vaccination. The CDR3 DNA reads TGCGCCAGCAGCTTGGGTCTCGGGGGAGATACGCAGTATTTT. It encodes CASSLGLGGDTQYF.